Described below is a single T cell receptor beta chain sequence and its context. Looked up from germline, CDR1 is LGHNA and CDR2 is YSLEER. The V and J ends lost 4 bases and 3 bases, in that order; junction bases with no gene match: 6. This CDR3 comprises 17 residues. This entry belongs to a study of CD8 T cells in Susac syndrome. With random hexamers, reverse transcription was performed on about 0.5 to 1 ug of RNA. TCRdb processed the immunoSEQ multiplex PCR reads anew with MiXCR; each CDR3 protein has one entry. The repertoire includes 150,000 to 200,000 distinct CDR3 sequences, roughly 94% of them detected once, and roughly 0.11% sits in the top ten.

The TCR sequence derives from a human donor with Susac syndrome. The sample consisted of CD4+ T cells from PBMCs. The chain links TRBV4-3 to TRBJ1-4; 12 bases are a match to TRBD1. The CDR3 coding sequence is TGCGCCAGCAGCCCCGGGACAGGGGGCAGGGCTAATGAAAAACTGTTTTTT. Its protein is CASSPGTGGRANEKLFF.